The 10 T cell receptor beta chains reported below all come from one sample, sequenced in a study of blood T cell repertoires in COVID-19. Assay: immunoSEQ multiplex PCR; the TCRdb copy retains only in-frame clones and omits some. The data show some 17,000 clones, roughly 87% seen once. Sequencing used peripheral blood. The receptors were gathered from a man aged 60 to 75 with active COVID-19.

The gene calls are TRBV19 and TRBJ2-1; TRBD1 matches at 12 bases. V trimming: 5 bases; J trimming: 8 bases; junction bases outside the gene matches: 10. The CDR3 is 16 amino acids. CDR1 LNHDA and CDR2 SQIVND come from the germline V gene (reference sequence). The CDR3 DNA is TGTGCCAGTAGTTCCACCGGGACAGGGGGCGGCGATGAGCAGTTCTTC. Its translation is CASSSTGTGGGDEQFF.

The rearrangement links TRBV7-2 to TRBJ1-6; 7 nucleotides agree with TRBD1. With V trimmed by 5 bases and J by 6 bases, 7 bases remained unmatched. CDR1 and CDR2 from the germline V gene are SGHTA and FQGNSA. CDR3 length equals 15 residues. CDR3: CASSIDRAGNSPLHF. In DNA form, the CDR3 reads TGTGCCAGCAGCATTGACAGGGCCGGTAATTCACCCCTCCACTTT. Combining the CDR3 with reference TRBV7-2 and TRBJ1-6 gives the whole variable domain GAGVSQSPSNKVTEKGKDVELRCDPISGHTALYWYRQSLGQGLEFLIYFQGNSAPDKSGLPSDRFSAERTGGSVSTLTIQRTQQEDSAVYLCASSIDRAGNSPLHFGNGTRLTVT.

The chain joins TRBV5-1 to TRBJ2-3, with 7 nucleotides matching TRBD1. The CDR3 has 17 residues. Unmatched junction bases numbered 9, after V lost 0 bases and J lost 2 bases. CDR1 and CDR2 (germline): SGHRS, YFSETQ. The CDR3 reads CASSLAVGQPYTDTQYF. Written as DNA, the CDR3 is TGCGCCAGCAGCTTGGCGGTGGGACAGCCCTACACAGATACGCAGTATTTT.

The rearrangement uses TRBV15 and TRBJ2-3, with a tentative D call TRBD1 (5 bases). The V end lost 5 bases, the J end lost 5 bases, and 17 bases lay between the germline ends. Germline CDR1 reads LNHNV; CDR2 reads YYDKDF (reference sequence). The CDR3 contains 15 residues. This CDR3 reads CATSPSARVLDTQYF. DNA for the CDR3: TGTGCCACCAGCCCCTCGGCCAGGGTCCTAGATACGCAGTATTTT. The full variable domain, completed using reference TRBV15 and TRBJ2-3, is DAMVIQNPRYQVTQFGKPVTLSCSQTLNHNVMYWYQQKSSQAPKLLFHYYDKDFNNEADTPDNFQSRRPNTSFCFLDIRSPGLGDTAMYLCATSPSARVLDTQYFGPGTRLTVL.

The chain employs TRBV14 and TRBJ2-3; a possible D gene is TRBD2 (7 bases). CDR1 is SGHDN and CDR2 is FVKESK in the germline V gene. The V and J ends lost 1 base and 13 bases respectively, with 18 bases between them. The CDR3 covers 14 residues. CDR3 sequence reads: CASSQAGGPFPEYF. CDR3 nucleotides: TGTGCCAGCAGCCAAGCGGGGGGCCCTTTCCCGGAGTATTTT.

V and J are TRBV6-5 and TRBJ2-7; TRBD2 agrees at 10 bases. Unmatched junction bases numbered 6, after V lost 6 bases and J lost 4 bases. The CDR3 length is 14 residues. In germline, CDR1 is MNHEY, CDR2 SVGAGI. CDR3 loop: CASSLTSGTYEQYF. The CDR3 DNA reads as TGTGCCAGCAGCCTAACTAGCGGGACATACGAGCAGTACTTC.

The V and J genes are TRBV18 and TRBJ2-7; 11 bases line up with TRBD2. This CDR3 region has 17 residues. From germline, CDR1 is KGHSH and CDR2 LQKENI. Trimming removed 4 bases from V and 4 bases from J; junction bases left unmatched: 12. CDR3 sequence: CASSQPHPSGRWYEQYF. CDR3 nucleotide sequence: TGTGCCAGCTCACAGCCCCATCCTAGCGGGAGGTGGTACGAGCAGTACTTC.

V usage is TRBV9 and J usage is TRBJ2-5, with a possible D match to TRBD2 (6 bases). This CDR3 region has 15 residues. Trimming stripped 0 bases from V and 4 bases from J, with 13 bases between. From germline, CDR1 is SGDLS and CDR2 YYNGEE. CDR3 DNA sequence: TGTGCCAGCAGCGTAGATTACGGACTACGAGAGACCCAGTACTTC. Translation gives CASSVDYGLRETQYF.

The V gene is TRBV14, the J gene TRBJ1-6; 9 nucleotides align to TRBD1. The CDR3 length is 16 residues. Per the germline V gene, CDR1 is SGHDN and CDR2 is FVKESK. The ends lost 2 bases at V and 9 bases at J; junction bases unmatched: 8. The CDR3 loop reads CASSQRGQGGSSPLHF. The CDR3 DNA follows: TGTGCCAGCAGCCAACGGGGACAGGGAGGGTCTTCACCCCTCCACTTT.

The rearrangement uses TRBV29-1 and TRBJ2-3; TRBD2 agrees at 7 bases. V shed 1 base and J 0 bases; nucleotides not matched to a gene: 1. Germline CDR1 is SQVTM and CDR2 is ANQGSEA. The CDR3 loop spans 14 amino acids. The CDR3 DNA follows: TGCAGCGTTGAAGCGGGAGGTAGCACAGATACGCAGTATTTT. It encodes CSVEAGGSTDTQYF.